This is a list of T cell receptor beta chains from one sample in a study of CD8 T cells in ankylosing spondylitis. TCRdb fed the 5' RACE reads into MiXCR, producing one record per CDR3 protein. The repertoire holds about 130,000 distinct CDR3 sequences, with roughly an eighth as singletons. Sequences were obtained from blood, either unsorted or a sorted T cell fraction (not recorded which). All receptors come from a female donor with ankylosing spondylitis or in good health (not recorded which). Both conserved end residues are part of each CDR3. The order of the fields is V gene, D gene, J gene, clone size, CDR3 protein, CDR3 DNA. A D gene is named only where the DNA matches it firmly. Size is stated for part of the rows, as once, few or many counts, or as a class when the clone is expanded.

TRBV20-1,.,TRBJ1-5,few,CSARVSTDSNQPQHF,TGCAGTGCTAGAGTTTCGACGGATAGCAATCAGCCCCAGCATTTT
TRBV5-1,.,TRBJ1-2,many,CASSLGDYGYTF,TGCGCCAGCAGCTTGGGAGACTATGGCTACACCTTC
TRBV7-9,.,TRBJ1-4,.,CASSLVEGEGEKLFF,TGTGCCAGCAGCTTAGTGGAGGGAGAGGGAGAAAAACTGTTTTTT
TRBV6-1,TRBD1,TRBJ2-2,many,CASNKQGAAGELFF,TGTGCCAGCAATAAACAGGGGGCGGCCGGGGAGCTGTTTTTT
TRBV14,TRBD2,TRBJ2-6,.,CASSPLGSGSFSGANVLTF,TGTGCCAGCAGCCCCTTGGGTAGCGGGTCCTTCTCTGGGGCCAACGTCCTGACTTTC
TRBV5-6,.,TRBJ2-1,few,CASSFVLNGSYNEQFF,TGTGCCAGCAGCTTTGTCCTTAATGGGTCCTACAATGAGCAGTTCTTC
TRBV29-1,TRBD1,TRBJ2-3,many,CSVGRGQALSTDTQYF,TGCAGCGTTGGAAGGGGACAGGCGTTAAGCACAGATACGCAGTATTTT
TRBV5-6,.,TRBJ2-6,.,CASSLSHGANVLTF,TGTGCCAGCAGCTTAAGTCATGGGGCCAACGTCCTGACTTTC
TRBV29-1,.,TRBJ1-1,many,CSVEKGRYTEAFF,TGCAGCGTTGAAAAGGGTCGATACACTGAAGCTTTCTTT
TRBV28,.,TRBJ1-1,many,CASSPNLVGTMNTEAFF,TGTGCCAGCAGTCCCAACCTGGTCGGTACAATGAACACTGAAGCTTTCTTT
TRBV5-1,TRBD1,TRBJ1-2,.,CASSPDRVGGYTF,TGCGCCAGCAGCCCAGACAGGGTGGGTGGCTACACCTTC
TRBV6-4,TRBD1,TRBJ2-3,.,CASFKRDRETDTQYF,TGTGCCAGCTTCAAGAGGGACAGGGAAACAGATACGCAGTATTTT
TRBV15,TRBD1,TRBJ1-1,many,CATSSGTGGANTEAFF,TGTGCCACCAGCTCCGGGACAGGGGGTGCGAACACTGAAGCTTTCTTT
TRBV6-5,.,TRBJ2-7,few,CASSYSSWTVGHEQYF,TGTGCCAGCAGTTACTCTTCGTGGACGGTCGGCCACGAGCAGTACTTC
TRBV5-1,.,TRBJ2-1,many,CASSLQLDYNEQFF,TGCGCCAGCAGCTTACAGCTGGACTACAATGAGCAGTTCTTC
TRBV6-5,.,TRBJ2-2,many,CASSYQGPNTGELFF,TGTGCCAGCAGTTACCAGGGACCGAACACCGGGGAGCTGTTTTTT
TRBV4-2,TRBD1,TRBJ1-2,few,CASSQDQPGGAYGYTF,TGTGCCAGCAGCCAAGATCAGCCAGGGGGCGCGTATGGCTACACCTTC
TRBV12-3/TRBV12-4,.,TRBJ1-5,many,CASSSGPNNQPQHF,TGTGCCAGCAGCTCCGGACCGAACAATCAGCCCCAGCATTTT
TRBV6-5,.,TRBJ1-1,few,CASSYLGNTEAFF,TGTGCCAGCAGTTATCTAGGAAACACTGAAGCTTTCTTT
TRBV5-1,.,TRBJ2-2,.,CASSLGTTGELFF,TGCGCCAGCAGCTTGGGAACGACCGGGGAGCTGTTTTTT
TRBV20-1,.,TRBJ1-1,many,CSANLPPGHTEAFF,TGCAGTGCTAACCTCCCCCCAGGGCACACTGAAGCTTTCTTT
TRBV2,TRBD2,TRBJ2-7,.,CASSVMGLAGSYEQYF,TGTGCCAGCAGTGTGATGGGACTAGCGGGGTCCTACGAGCAGTACTTC
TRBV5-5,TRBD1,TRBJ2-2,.,CASSLWDRGTGELFF,TGTGCCAGCAGCTTGTGGGACAGGGGAACCGGGGAGCTGTTTTTT
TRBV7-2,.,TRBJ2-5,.,CASSSKGGTDIGTQYF,TGTGCCAGCAGCTCAAAGGGGGGGACAGATATTGGGACCCAGTACTTC
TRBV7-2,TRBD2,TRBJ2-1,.,CASSLVGTSGGASYNEQFF,TGTGCCAGCAGCTTAGTAGGGACTAGCGGGGGGGCATCCTACAATGAGCAGTTCTTC
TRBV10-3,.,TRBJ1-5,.,CATGWDQPHHF,TGTGCGACGGGGTGGGATCAGCCCCACCATTTT
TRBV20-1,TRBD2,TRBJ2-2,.,CSATGTSSNTGELFF,TGCAGTGCGACTGGGACTAGTTCGAACACCGGGGAGCTGTTTTTT
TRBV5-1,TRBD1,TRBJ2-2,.,CASSLSGQGVTGELFF,TGCGCCAGCAGCCTATCGGGACAGGGAGTCACCGGGGAGCTGTTTTTT
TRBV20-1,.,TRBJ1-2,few,CSARGLLGGGYTF,TGCAGTGCTAGAGGGCTCCTGGGGGGTGGCTACACCTTC
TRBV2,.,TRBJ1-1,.,CASSEAGGTTEAFF,TGTGCCAGCAGTGAAGCGGGAGGGACCACTGAAGCTTTCTTT